Included here is one T cell receptor (beta chain) sequence, with context. This sample is drawn from a study of graft-versus-host responses after intestinal transplantation. In the study overall: Recipients had transplants, and these were multivisceral, liver-intestinal, or isolated intestinal.

Sequenced by immunoSEQ multiplex PCR; TCRdb stores in-frame clones only, minus some. Of about 19,000 clones listed, about nine tenths are singletons. The sample in question was PBMCs, obtained 350 to 400 days after transplant. The receptor comes from a human patient who received an intestinal transplant, so some T cells may come from the graft donor.

In DNA form, the CDR3 reads TGTGCCAGCAGCTTATCTGGGGGGTCTGGCGAGCAGTACTTC. Translated: CASSLSGGSGEQYF. The J gene is TRBJ2-7, the V gene TRBV7-9, with D perhaps TRBD2 (6 bases). Trimming shortened V by 2 bases and J by 6 bases, and 14 bases separated the two germline ends. The CDR3 runs 14 residues. CDR1 and CDR2 from the germline V gene are SEHNR and FQNEAQ (reference sequence).